This T cell receptor (beta chain) was retrieved from a study of blood T cell repertoires in COVID-19. Overall study: Acute and convalescent COVID-19 samples came from the United States, Italy and Spain. The cDNA or gDNA used as material had been derived from T cells, B-cell-depleted T cells, or PBMCs.

Authors' data handling: Estimated nucleated cell counts came from reference gene primer amplification. TCRdb's table, derived via immunoSEQ multiplex PCR, lists solely in-frame clones and lacks some. The V and J calls and the clone size are those of that table, but D and trimming were determined from the DNA. Among about 240,000 clones listed, 70% to 90% were seen once. Participants had their cohort set by participant-reported clinical history. The trim removed 9 bases at V and 7 bases at J, leaving 2 bases unmatched. The CDR3 runs 12 residues. Germline V CDR1 and CDR2: WNHNN, SYGVQD (reference sequence).

Sequences were obtained from PBMCs or T cells enriched from blood (not recorded which). This sequence joins TRBV10-1 and TRBJ1-6; 8 positions agree with TRBD1. This clonotype was sampled from a woman aged 40 to 50 with acute COVID-19. CDR3 DNA: TGCGCCAGTGGACAGGGAAATTCACCCCTCCACTTT. Residues: CASGQGNSPLHF.